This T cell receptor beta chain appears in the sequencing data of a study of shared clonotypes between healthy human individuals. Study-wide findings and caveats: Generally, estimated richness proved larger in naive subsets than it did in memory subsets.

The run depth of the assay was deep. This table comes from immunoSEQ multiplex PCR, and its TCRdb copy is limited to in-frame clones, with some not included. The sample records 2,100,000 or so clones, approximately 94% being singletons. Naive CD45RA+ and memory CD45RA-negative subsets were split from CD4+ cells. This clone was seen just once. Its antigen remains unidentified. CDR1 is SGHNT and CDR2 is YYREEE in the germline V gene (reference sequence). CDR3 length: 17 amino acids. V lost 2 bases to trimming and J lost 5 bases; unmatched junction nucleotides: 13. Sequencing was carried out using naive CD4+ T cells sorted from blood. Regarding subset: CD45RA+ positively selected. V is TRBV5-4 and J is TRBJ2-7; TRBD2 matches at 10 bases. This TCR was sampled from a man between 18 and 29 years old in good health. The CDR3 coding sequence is TGTGCCAGCAGCTTTAAGGCTAGCGGGAGATCCTCGGACGAGCAGTACTTC. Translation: CASSFKASGRSSDEQYF.